This TCR beta chain emerged from a study of control samples from healthy donors and cancer patients. Generated by immunoSEQ multiplex PCR, the TCRdb table keeps only in-frame clones and is missing some. The sample comprises about 92,000 clones, around 80% of which are singletons, and around 10% rests with the top ten. The CDR3 runs to 13 residues. Germline V gene sequence: CDR1 LGHNA, CDR2 YSLEER. With 0 bases removed from V and 7 bases from J, the gap between germline ends came to 7 bases. The TCR comes from a woman in her sixties or seventies in good health. This chain joins TRBV4-3 and TRBJ1-5; D gene ambiguous. The source material was blood. The CDR3 DNA reads as TGCGCCAGCAGCCAAGACCCGAGGCAGCCCCAGCATTTT. As protein: CASSQDPRQPQHF.